This TCR beta chain was recorded in a study of neurological immune-mediated disorders. The time point denotes: longitudinal time-point 1 (baseline). MiXCR, run by TCRdb on the 5' RACE reads, gives a single entry per CDR3 protein. This table holds tens of thousands of distinct CDR3 sequences, around 13% found once. CDR1 is GTSNPN, CDR2 SVGIG, per germline (reference sequence). The ends lost 3 bases at V and 1 base at J; junction bases unmatched: 2. The CDR3 runs to 14 residues. The V call is TRBV30, the J call TRBJ2-7; the match to TRBD2 covers 11 bases. Sequenced input: PBMCs. The clonotype originates from a female donor with HTLV-1-associated myelopathy (HAM/TSP). CDR3: CAWRASGGSYEQYF. CDR3 in DNA: TGTGCCTGGAGGGCTAGCGGGGGGTCCTACGAGCAGTACTTC.